This is a list of T cell receptor beta chains from one sample in a study of blood T cell repertoires in COVID-19. Libraries were prepared by immunoSEQ multiplex PCR; TCRdb keeps only in-frame clonotypes and omits some of them. The sample has around 53,000 clones, 70% to 85% seen once. Sequencing used peripheral blood. The receptors derive from a man aged 65 to 85 with active COVID-19. The conserved cysteine and the conserved F or W are not part of the CDR3 here. D genes are given only for firm matches. Rows may omit the clone size; those that give it use once, few, many or a size class.

V gene	J gene	clone size	D gene	CDR3 protein
TRBV5-5	TRBJ1-1	few	TRBD1	ASSPRTGVNTEAF
TRBV6-5	TRBJ2-2	many	TRBD2	ASSLTGGGGTGELF
TRBV5-5	TRBJ2-1	.	TRBD2	ASSLGLAGYNEQF
TRBV18	TRBJ1-4	.	TRBD1	ASSPGQVNEKLF
TRBV5-4	TRBJ2-3	.	TRBD2	ASSSGTSGGISTDTQY
TRBV7-8	TRBJ2-3	few	TRBD2	ASTPSSSGRGTDTQY
TRBV7-2	TRBJ2-3	.	TRBD2	ASSLAGTSGRDTQY
TRBV6-4	TRBJ1-1	.	.	ASSPAPGNTEAF
TRBV3-1/TRBV3-2	TRBJ2-7	.	.	ASSQDLGRSYEQY
TRBV6-5	TRBJ1-5	.	.	ASSPQGHSNQPQH
TRBV12-1	TRBJ2-7	.	.	ASRRKTSGRRQRYEQY
TRBV6-1	TRBJ2-7	.	TRBD2	ASRLSGSSYEQY
TRBV7-9	TRBJ2-3	.	.	ASTSNVGHTDTQY
TRBV5-1	TRBJ2-7	.	TRBD2	ASSRRTSQLSREQY
TRBV28	TRBJ2-2	few	TRBD1	ASSLRRDSGELF
TRBV25-1	TRBJ2-1	few	.	ASSATIGRGDNEQF
TRBV24-1	TRBJ2-7	.	.	ATSDFDMAYEQY
TRBV11-2	TRBJ1-1	.	TRBD1	ASSPLYRGPQQLNTEAF
TRBV2	TRBJ2-2	.	TRBD2	ASRGASGRPGDGELF
TRBV21-1	TRBJ2-1	.	.	ASSEKRAINNEQF
TRBV29-1	TRBJ1-2	.	TRBD1	SVEADRDYGYT
TRBV5-3	TRBJ2-7	.	.	ARSQRAGTEEVARSYEQY
TRBV5-1	TRBJ1-4	.	TRBD1	ASSFNRGANEKLF
TRBV7-2	TRBJ2-7	.	.	ASSLAEGLAYEQY
TRBV11-2	TRBJ2-2	.	TRBD2	ASSALTSDMGSGELF
TRBV24-1	TRBJ1-2	.	.	ATSDPGQRSGYT
TRBV15	TRBJ1-6	.	.	ATSRARYQSPLH